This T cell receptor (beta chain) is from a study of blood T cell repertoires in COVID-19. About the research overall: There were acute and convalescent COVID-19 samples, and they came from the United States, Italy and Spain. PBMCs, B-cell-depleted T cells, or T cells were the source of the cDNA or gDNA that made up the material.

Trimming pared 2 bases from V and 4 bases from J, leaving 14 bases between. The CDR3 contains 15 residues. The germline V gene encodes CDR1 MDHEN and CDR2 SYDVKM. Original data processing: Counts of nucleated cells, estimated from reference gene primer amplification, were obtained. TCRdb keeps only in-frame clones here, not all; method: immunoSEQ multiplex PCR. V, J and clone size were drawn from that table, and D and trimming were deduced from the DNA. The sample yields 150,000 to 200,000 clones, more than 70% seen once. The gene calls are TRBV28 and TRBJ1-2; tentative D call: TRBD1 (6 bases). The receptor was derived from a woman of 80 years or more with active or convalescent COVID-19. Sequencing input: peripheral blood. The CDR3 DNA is TGTGCCAGCAGTTTAGGGCAGGGGAGACTCTATGGCTACACCTTC. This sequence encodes CASSLGQGRLYGYTF.